This entry features one T cell receptor beta chain sequence. The target antigen is unknown. This CDR3 comprises 15 residues. With V trimmed by 6 bases and J by 3 bases, 4 bases remained unmatched. CDR1 is MNHNY, CDR2 SVGAGI, per germline (reference sequence). The sample comes from a study of graft-versus-host responses after intestinal transplantation. Overall study: All recipients were transplanted with multivisceral, liver-intestinal, or isolated intestinal grafts. Anti-thymocyte globulin was used for induction in all recipients, who then took tacrolimus and steroids for roughly three years.

Regarding the study as a whole: Marrow from the recipient contained GvH clones, some of which had appeared first in ileum or blood. Where graft-donor T cell macrochimerism was present, patients had high graft-versus-host to host-versus-graft clonal ratios in allografts.

Produced via immunoSEQ multiplex PCR; TCRdb's table is partial and in-frame only. The sample lists 95,000 to 110,000 clones, 80% to 95% occurring once. V usage is TRBV6-6 and J usage is TRBJ2-3; the match to TRBD2 covers 12 bases. Source: unstimulated CD8+ T cells sorted from spleen or lymph node cells, taken before intestinal transplant. This TCR was recovered from a human donor who received an intestinal transplant. The CDR3 sequence is CASSLAGGPTDTQYF. DNA of the CDR3: TGTGCCAGCAGCCTAGCGGGGGGGCCGACAGATACGCAGTATTTT.